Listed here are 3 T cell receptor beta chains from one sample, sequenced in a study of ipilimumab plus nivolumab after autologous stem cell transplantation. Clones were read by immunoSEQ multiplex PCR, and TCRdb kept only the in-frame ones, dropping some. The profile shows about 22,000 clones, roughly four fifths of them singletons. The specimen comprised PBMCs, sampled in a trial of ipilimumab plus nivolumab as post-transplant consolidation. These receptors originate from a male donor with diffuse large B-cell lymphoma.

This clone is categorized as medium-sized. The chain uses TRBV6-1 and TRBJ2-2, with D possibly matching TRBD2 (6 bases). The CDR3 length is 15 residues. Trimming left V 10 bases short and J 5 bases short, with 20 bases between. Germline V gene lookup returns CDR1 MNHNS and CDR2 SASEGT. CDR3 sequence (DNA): TGTGCCACCGGGGGTAGGCAGGACGCTACCGGGGAGCTGTTTTTT. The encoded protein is CATGGRQDATGELFF.

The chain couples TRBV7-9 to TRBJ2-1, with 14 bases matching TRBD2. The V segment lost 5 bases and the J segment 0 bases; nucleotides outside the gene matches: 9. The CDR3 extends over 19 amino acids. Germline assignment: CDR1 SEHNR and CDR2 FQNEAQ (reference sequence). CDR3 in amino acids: CASSGGLAGGASSYNEQFF. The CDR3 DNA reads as TGTGCCAGCAGCGGCGGACTAGCGGGAGGTGCAAGCTCCTACAATGAGCAGTTCTTC.

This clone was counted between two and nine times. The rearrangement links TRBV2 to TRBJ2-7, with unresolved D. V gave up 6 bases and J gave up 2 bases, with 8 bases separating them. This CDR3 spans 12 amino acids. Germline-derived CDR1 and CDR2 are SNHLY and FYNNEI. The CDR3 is CASSSYAYEQYF. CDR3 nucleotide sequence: TGTGCCAGCAGCTCGTACGCCTACGAGCAGTACTTC.